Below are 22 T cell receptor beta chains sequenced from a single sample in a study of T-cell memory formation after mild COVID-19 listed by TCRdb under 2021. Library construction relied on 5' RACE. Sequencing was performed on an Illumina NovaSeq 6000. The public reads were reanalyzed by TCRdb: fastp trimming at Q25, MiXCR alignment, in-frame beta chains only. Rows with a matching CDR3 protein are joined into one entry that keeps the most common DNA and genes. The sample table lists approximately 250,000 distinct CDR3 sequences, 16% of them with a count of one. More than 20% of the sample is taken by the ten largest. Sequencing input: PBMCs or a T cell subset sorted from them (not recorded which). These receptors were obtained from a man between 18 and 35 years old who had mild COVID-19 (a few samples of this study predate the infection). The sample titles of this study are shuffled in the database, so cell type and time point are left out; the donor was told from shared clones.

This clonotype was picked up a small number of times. The CDR3 loop reads CASSVQRGAGDTQYF. DNA for the CDR3: TGCGCCAGCAGCGTCCAGCGGGGGGCCGGAGATACGCAGTATTTT. This sequence joins TRBV5-1 and TRBJ2-3; 9 bases fit TRBD2. Germline assignment: CDR1 SGHRS and CDR2 YFSETQ. J gave up 5 bases and V 4 bases, and 8 bases lay outside the gene matches. The CDR3 sequence is 15 residues long.

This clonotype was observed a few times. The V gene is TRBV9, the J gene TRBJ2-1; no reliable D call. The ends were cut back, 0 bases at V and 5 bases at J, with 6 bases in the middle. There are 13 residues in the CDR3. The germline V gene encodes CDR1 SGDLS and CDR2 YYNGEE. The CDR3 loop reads CASSVGPHNEQFF. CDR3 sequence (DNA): TGTGCCAGCAGCGTAGGTCCACACAATGAGCAGTTCTTC.

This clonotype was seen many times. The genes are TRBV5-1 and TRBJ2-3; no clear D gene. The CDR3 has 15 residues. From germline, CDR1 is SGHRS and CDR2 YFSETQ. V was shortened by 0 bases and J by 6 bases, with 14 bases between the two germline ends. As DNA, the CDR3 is TGCGCCAGCAGCTTGGCCTCCGTCCTGCGGGATACGCAGTATTTT. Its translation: CASSLASVLRDTQYF.

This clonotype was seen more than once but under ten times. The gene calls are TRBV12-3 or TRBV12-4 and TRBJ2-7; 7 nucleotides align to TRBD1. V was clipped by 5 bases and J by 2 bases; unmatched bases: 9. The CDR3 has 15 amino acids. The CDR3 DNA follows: TGTGCCAGCAGTGCCCCCGGGACAGTTGCCTACGAGCAGTACTTC. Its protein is CASSAPGTVAYEQYF.

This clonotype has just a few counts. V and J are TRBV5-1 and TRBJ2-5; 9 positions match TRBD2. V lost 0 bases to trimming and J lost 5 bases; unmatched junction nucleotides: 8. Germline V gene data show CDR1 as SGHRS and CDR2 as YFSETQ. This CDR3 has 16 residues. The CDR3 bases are TGCGCCAGCAGCTTGGTGCGAGCGGGGGGTCGGGAGACCCAGTACTTC. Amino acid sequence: CASSLVRAGGRETQYF.

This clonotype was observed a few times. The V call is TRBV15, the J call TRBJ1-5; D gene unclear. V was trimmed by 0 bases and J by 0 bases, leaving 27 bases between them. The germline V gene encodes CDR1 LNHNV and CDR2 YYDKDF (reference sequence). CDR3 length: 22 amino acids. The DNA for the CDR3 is TGTGCCACCAGCAGAGATCCCCTCGGCCTGCTACAAAGGATTTATAGCAATCAGCCCCAGCATTTT. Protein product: CATSRDPLGLLQRIYSNQPQHF.

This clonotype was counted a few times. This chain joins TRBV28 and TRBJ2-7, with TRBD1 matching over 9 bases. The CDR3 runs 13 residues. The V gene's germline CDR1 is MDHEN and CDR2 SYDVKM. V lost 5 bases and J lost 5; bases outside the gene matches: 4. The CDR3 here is CASSVGTGNEQYV. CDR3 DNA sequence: TGTGCCAGCAGTGTTGGGACAGGGAACGAGCAGTACGTC.

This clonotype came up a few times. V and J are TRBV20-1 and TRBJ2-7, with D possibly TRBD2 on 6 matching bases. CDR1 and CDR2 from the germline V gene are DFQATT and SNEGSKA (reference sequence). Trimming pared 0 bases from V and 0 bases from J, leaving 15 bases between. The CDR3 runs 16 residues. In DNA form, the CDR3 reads TGCAGTGCTAGAGATCGGGGGACTTCCGGCTCCTACGAGCAGTACGTC. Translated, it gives CSARDRGTSGSYEQYV.

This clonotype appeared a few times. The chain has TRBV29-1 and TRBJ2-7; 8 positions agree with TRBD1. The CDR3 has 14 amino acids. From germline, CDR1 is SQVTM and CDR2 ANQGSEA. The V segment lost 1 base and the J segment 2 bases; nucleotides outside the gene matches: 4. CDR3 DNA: TGCAGCGTTGAAGCGGACAGGGATACCTACGAGCAGTACTTC. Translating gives CSVEADRDTYEQYF.

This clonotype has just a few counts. For the CDR3, the DNA is TGTGCCAGCAGTCCCATCCGGTGGAATGAGCAGTTCTTC. This sequence encodes CASSPIRWNEQFF. The gene calls are TRBV12-3 or TRBV12-4 and TRBJ2-1; no reliable D call. This CDR3 comprises 13 residues. V dropped 5 bases and J dropped 7 bases, with 12 bases sitting between them.

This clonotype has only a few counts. DNA for the CDR3: TGCGCCAGCAGCTTGGACAGGATTGGGGAAAAACTGTTTTTT. Protein: CASSLDRIGEKLFF. The V and J genes are TRBV5-1 and TRBJ1-4; weak D call: TRBD1 (5 bases). V was shortened by 0 bases and J by 8 bases, with 11 bases between the two germline ends. The CDR3 length is 14 residues. Germline loops: CDR1 SGHRS, CDR2 YFSETQ.

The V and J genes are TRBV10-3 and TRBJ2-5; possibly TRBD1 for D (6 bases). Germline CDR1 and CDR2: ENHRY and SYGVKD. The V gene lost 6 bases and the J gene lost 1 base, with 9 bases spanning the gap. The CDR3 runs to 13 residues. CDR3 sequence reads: CAISGQLQETQYF. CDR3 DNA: TGTGCCATCAGCGGACAGCTCCAAGAGACCCAGTACTTC.

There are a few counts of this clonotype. The CDR3 coding sequence is TGTGCCAGCAGCGACCCGGGGGAGGTTGAAAAACTGTTTTTT. This gives the protein CASSDPGEVEKLFF. V is TRBV25-1 and J is TRBJ1-4; D possibly corresponds to TRBD1 (5 bases). Germline CDR1 reads MGHDK; CDR2 reads SYGVNS. V was cut by 6 bases and J by 7 bases, with 15 bases left in between. There are 14 residues in the CDR3.

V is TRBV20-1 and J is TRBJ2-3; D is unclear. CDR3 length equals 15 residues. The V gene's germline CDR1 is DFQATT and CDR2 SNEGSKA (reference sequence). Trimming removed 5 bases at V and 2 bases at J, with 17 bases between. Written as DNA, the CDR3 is TGCAGTGCTCGATTCGGACGGATGATCACAGATACGCAGTATTTT. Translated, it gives CSARFGRMITDTQYF.

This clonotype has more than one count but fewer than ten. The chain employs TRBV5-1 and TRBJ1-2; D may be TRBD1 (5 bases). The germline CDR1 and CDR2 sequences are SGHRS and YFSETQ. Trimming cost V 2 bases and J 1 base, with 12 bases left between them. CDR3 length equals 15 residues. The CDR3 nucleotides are TGCGCCAGCAGCTTCGGGACGGAGGTTAACTATGGCTACACCTTC. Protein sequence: CASSFGTEVNYGYTF.

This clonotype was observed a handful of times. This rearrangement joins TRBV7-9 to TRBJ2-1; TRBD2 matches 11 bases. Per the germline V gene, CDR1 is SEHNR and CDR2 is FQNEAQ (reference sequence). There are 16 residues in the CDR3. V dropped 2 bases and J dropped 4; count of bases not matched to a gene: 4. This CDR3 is CASSLTTSGVYNEQFF. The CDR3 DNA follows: TGTGCCAGCAGCTTAACGACTAGCGGGGTTTACAATGAGCAGTTCTTC. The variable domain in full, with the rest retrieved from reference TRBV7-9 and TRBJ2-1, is DTGVSQNPRHKITKRGQNVTFRCDPISEHNRLYWYRQTLGQGPEFLTYFQNEAQLEKSRLLSDRFSAERPKGSFSTLEIQRTEQGDSAMYLCASSLTTSGVYNEQFFGPGTRLTVL.

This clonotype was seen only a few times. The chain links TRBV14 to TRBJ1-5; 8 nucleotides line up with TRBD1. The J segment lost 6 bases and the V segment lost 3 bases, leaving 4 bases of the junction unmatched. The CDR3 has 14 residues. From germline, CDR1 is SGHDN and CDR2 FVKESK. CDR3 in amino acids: CASSHGQGAQPQHF. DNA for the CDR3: TGTGCCAGCAGCCACGGACAGGGCGCTCAGCCCCAGCATTTT. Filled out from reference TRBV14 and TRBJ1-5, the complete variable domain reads EAGVTQFPSHSVIEKGQTVTLRCDPISGHDNLYWYRRVMGKEIKFLLHFVKESKQDESGMPNNRFLAERTGGTYSTLKVQPAELEDSGVYFCASSHGQGAQPQHFGDGTRLSIL.

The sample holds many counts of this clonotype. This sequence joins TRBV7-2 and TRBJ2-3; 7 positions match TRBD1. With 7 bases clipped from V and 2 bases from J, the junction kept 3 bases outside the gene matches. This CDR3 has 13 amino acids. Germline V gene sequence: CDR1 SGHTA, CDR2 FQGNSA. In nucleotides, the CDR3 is TGTGCCAGCAAAGGGACAGCCACAGATACGCAGTATTTT. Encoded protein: CASKGTATDTQYF.

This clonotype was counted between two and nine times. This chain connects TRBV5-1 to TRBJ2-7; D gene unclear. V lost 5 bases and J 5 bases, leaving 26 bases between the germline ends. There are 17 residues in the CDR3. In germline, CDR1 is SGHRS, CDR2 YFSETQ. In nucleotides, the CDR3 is TGCGCCAGCAGGAAGCTCCCCAGGACCGAGTCCGATGACGAGCAGTACTTC. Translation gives CASRKLPRTESDDEQYF.

The CDR3 DNA sequence: TGTGCCAGCTCACAAGAGACAGGGGACGTCTCCTACGAGCAGTACTTC. Amino acid sequence: CASSQETGDVSYEQYF. This sequence joins TRBV18 and TRBJ2-7; TRBD1 matches at 8 bases. CDR3 size: 16 residues. J lost 0 bases, V lost 4 bases, and 8 bases had no gene match. CDR1 is KGHSH, CDR2 LQKENI, per germline.

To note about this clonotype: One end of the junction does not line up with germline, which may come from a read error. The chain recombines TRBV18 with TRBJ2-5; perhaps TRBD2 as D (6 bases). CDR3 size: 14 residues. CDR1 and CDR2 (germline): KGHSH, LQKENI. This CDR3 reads CASAPTSSGETQYF. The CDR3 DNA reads TGTGCCAGCGCACCTACTAGCTCGGGCGAGACCCAGTACTTC.

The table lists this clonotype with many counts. The CDR3 region has the DNA TGTGCCAGCAGTTCCAACCGTAGGAACACTGAAGCTTTCTTT. Translated, it gives CASSSNRRNTEAFF. This rearrangement joins TRBV6-5 to TRBJ1-1; D remains unclear. The CDR3 loop spans 14 amino acids. In germline, CDR1 is MNHEY, CDR2 SVGAGI. Between the trimmed V and J ends, which lost 4 bases and 1 base, there was a span of 10 bases.